The entry below gives a single T cell receptor (beta chain) sequence along with its context. This clonotype occurred once. This receptor's antigen is unknown. No much larger clonotype is one base removed from it; base qualities were not supplied. One read offers little support. Genomic DNA was used as template for profiling of TCR beta VDJ combinations and CDR3 sequences. An Illumina HiSeq 2000 was used for TCR repertoire sequencing. Processing in the source paper ran as follows. TRBV/TRBJ rearrangement plots, CDR3 size and DJ length profiles, and Simpson's diversity index were used to assess repertoires. Whichever DNA sequence was most abundant in the deep sequencing data was defined as the immunodominant clone. CDR3 amino acid sequences were screened for sharing across subjects and were compared with published repertoires and the VDJdb database. TCRdb trimmed the raw reads at Q25, called clones with MiXCR and kept productive beta chains. A single entry per CDR3 protein holds the most common genes and DNA from its merged rows. The V and J calls follow TCRdb's processing rather than the paper's. For this sample the table gives roughly 63,000 distinct CDR3 sequences, of which approximately 50% were detected only once. Jointly, the top ten make up 6.5% to 9.5% of the sample.

Spanning cysteine to phenylalanine, the CDR3 consists of 15 amino acids. The retained sequence is limited to the CDR3, 45 bases, with the frame set at the first base. The CDR1 and CDR2 encoded by the germline V gene are LGHNA and YSLEER. V is cut by 0 bases and J by 8 bases, and the space between the germline ends is 14 bases. The data are from a study of CD8+CD57+ T cells in acquired aplastic anemia (dated by TCRdb to between 2017 and 2018). For context, the study as a whole: Extracted DNA from sorted CD4+ and CD8+ cells averaged about 3.4 ug, ranging from about 0.17 to 27.4 ug. An average of roughly 10 million reads for CD4+ cells and roughly 11 million reads for CD8+ cells was obtained from healthy donor samples. On the study overall, not on this receptor specifically: Although around 30 CD8+ CDR3 sequences were shared by patients and controls, these sequences appeared highly expressed in patients and within the immunodominant clones of patients. Between patients and healthy controls, no significant difference in CD8+ Simpson's diversity was found (P=0.060).

In the study, sorted CD4+ and CD8+ blood T cells from patients with severe aplastic anemia and from healthy subjects underwent deep sequencing of TCR repertoires. Ficoll-Paque density gradient centrifugation was used to isolate peripheral blood mononuclear cells. Before DNA was extracted, CD4+ and CD8+ T cells were sorted using either FACS or magnetic beads. Specimen: sorted CD4+, CD8+, or CD8+CD57+ T cells (not recorded which) from PBMCs. The clonotype comes from a human donor in good health, serving as a control. Rearrangement joined TRBV4-3 to TRBJ2-1; TRBD2 is a weak D gene call, 6 bases matching. CDR3 sequence: CASSQERDLEHEQFF. The nucleotides are TGCGCCAGCAGCCAAGAAAGGGACTTAGAGCATGAGCAGTTCTTC.